The T cell receptor beta chain under discussion was sequenced for a study of shared clonotypes between healthy human individuals. Study-wide points: Clonotype sharing among the donors was expected to vary with sequencing depth. Among four donors, roughly 5% of naive CD4 clonotypes were found in common.

Method: immunoSEQ multiplex PCR; TCRdb's copy keeps in-frame clones and lacks some. The sample includes roughly 1,100,000 clones, roughly 80% of them seen just once. As concerns this clone: What it binds is unknown.

Sequencing was carried out using memory CD4+ T cells sorted from blood. Subset described: CD45RA-negative fraction. This receptor was taken from a man between 18 and 35 years old in good health.

CDR3 nucleotide sequence: TGTGCCAGCAGTACCCCCTGGAGGGGGACTGAAGCTTTCTTT. Its translation: CASSTPWRGTEAFF. This chain uses TRBV6-1 with TRBJ1-1; possible D gene TRBD1, 6 bases. The germline V gene has CDR1 MNHNS and CDR2 SASEGT. Between the trimmed V and J ends, which lost 5 bases and 5 bases, there was a span of 15 bases. The CDR3 is 14 amino acids.